A selection of T cell receptor beta chains follows, all from one sample in a study of T cell changes during pregnancy in multiple sclerosis. TCRdb keeps only in-frame clones here, not all; method: immunoSEQ multiplex PCR. The repertoire consists of around 75,000 clones, with roughly 90% occurring once and the leading ten covering about 0.27%. The specimen was CD4+ T cells from peripheral blood mononuclear cells, collected in the third trimester of pregnancy. All receptors come from a female donor in good health, enrolled as a control in a pregnancy study. CDR3s include the opening cysteine and the closing phenylalanine or tryptophan. D genes are given only for firm matches. A row's size may be missing; if present it is once, few, many or a size class.

clone size	J gene	D gene	V gene	CDR3 DNA	CDR3 protein
few	TRBJ1-1	TRBD1	TRBV7-9	TGTGCCAGCAGCTTAGTTGAGGGGGCGAACACTGAAGCTTTCTTT	CASSLVEGANTEAFF
.	TRBJ1-3	.	TRBV4-1	TGCGCCAGCAGCCAAGAGGCAGAAAGAAACACCATATATTTT	CASSQEAERNTIYF
.	TRBJ2-3	.	TRBV4-3	TGCGCCAGCAGCCAAGAAAAGAATGGCAGGGCTTATAGCACAGATACGCAGTATTTT	CASSQEKNGRAYSTDTQYF
once	TRBJ1-6	.	TRBV11-2	TGTGCCAGCAGCACCCGGAGGGGGGGTTCACCCCTCCACTTT	CASSTRRGGSPLHF
.	TRBJ1-2	TRBD1	TRBV4-2	TGTGCCAGCACCCACTACCAAGGACAGGGGGCCTATGGCTACACCTTC	CASTHYQGQGAYGYTF
.	TRBJ2-1	TRBD2	TRBV2	TGTGCCAGCAGTGAGTGGCTAGCGGGGCCAGGGCAGTTCTTC	CASSEWLAGPGQFF
.	TRBJ1-2	.	TRBV30	TGTGCATCAAGAGGACAGTCAAGGGTGGGAGGCTACACCTTC	CASRGQSRVGGYTF
.	TRBJ2-7	.	TRBV14	TGTGCCAGCAGCCAATCCCTACTATCCTACGAGCAGTACTTC	CASSQSLLSYEQYF
.	TRBJ1-6	.	TRBV18	TGTGCCAGCTCACCTGGACTCGGTTCACCCCTCCACTTT	CASSPGLGSPLHF
.	TRBJ1-5	TRBD1	TRBV5-1	TGCGCCAGCAGCCTGGGACAGGGGGGCAATCAGCCCCAGCATTTT	CASSLGQGGNQPQHF
once	TRBJ2-3	.	TRBV6-1	TGTGCCAGCACCCTAGGGGGGGGGCAAGGAGATACGCAGTATTTT	CASTLGGGQGDTQYF
few	TRBJ1-2	TRBD1	TRBV6-5	TGTGCCAGCAGCCCCACAGGGGGCGCTCGGGGCTACACCTTC	CASSPTGGARGYTF
.	TRBJ2-1	TRBD2	TRBV11-2	TGTGCCAGCAGCTCCAGACTAGCGGGATGGAATGAGCAGTTCTTC	CASSSRLAGWNEQFF
.	TRBJ2-7	.	TRBV7-6	TGTGCCAGCAGCTCGACAGGCTACGAGCAGTACTTC	CASSSTGYEQYF
.	TRBJ2-2	.	TRBV9	TGTGCCAGCAGCGTTGCCGACTCCGCCGGGGAGCTGTTTTTT	CASSVADSAGELFF
.	TRBJ2-7	TRBD1	TRBV5-6	TGTGCCAGCAGCTTGGAGGGGACAGGGCTGAGAAACGAGCAGTACTTC	CASSLEGTGLRNEQYF
.	TRBJ1-6	.	TRBV14	TGTGCCAGCAGCCAAGGACAGGTGGGGAATTCACCCCTCCACTTT	CASSQGQVGNSPLHF
.	TRBJ1-4	TRBD1	TRBV9	TGTGCCAGCAGCCTACGGGACAGGGGAAACGAAAAACTGTTTTTT	CASSLRDRGNEKLFF
.	TRBJ1-2	TRBD1	TRBV14	TGTGCCAGCAGCCCCGGACGAGACAGGGCCCTGCTAGGCTATGGCTACACCTTC	CASSPGRDRALLGYGYTF
.	TRBJ1-1	.	TRBV6-5	TGTGCCAGCAGTGTGCGACAGGTGAACACTGAAGCTTTCTTT	CASSVRQVNTEAFF
.	TRBJ2-3	.	TRBV5-6	TGTGCCAGCAGCCTGCGACTTCAGGGTACTCACAGAGATACGCAGTATTTT	CASSLRLQGTHRDTQYF
.	TRBJ1-1	.	TRBV29-1	TGCAGCGTTGCCACAGGTGGGAACGCTGAAGCTTTCTTT	CSVATGGNAEAFF
.	TRBJ2-1	.	TRBV5-1	TGCGCCAGCAGCTTGCAACCGGGTTCCTACAATGAGCAGTTCTTC	CASSLQPGSYNEQFF
.	TRBJ1-3	TRBD1	TRBV5-1	TGCGCCAGCAGCGCCGGACAGGTCGACACCATATATTTT	CASSAGQVDTIYF
.	TRBJ1-5	.	TRBV6-1	TGTGCCAGCAGTCCAATCACAGGTAATCAGCCCCAGCATTTT	CASSPITGNQPQHF
.	TRBJ2-7	TRBD1	TRBV10-3	TGTGCCATCAGTGAGTCGGTACGACAGGGAACAGCCGACGAGCAGTACTTC	CAISESVRQGTADEQYF
.	TRBJ1-1	TRBD1	TRBV5-1	TGCGCCACCGGGACAGGGCGAATGAACACTGAAGCTTTCTTT	CATGTGRMNTEAFF
.	TRBJ1-6	.	TRBV4-3	TGCGCCAGCAGCCAAGATCGGTCGGCTGGCGGTTCACCCCTCCACTTT	CASSQDRSAGGSPLHF
once	TRBJ2-6	.	TRBV4-1	TGCGCCAGCAGCCAAGATTCCGTCTCTGGGGCCAACGTCCTGACTTTC	CASSQDSVSGANVLTF
.	TRBJ2-7	TRBD1	TRBV5-4	TGTGCCAGCAGCCAGTGGACAGGGGAGAAGCAGTACTTC	CASSQWTGEKQYF
few	TRBJ1-1	.	TRBV7-2	TGTGCCAGCAGCTTAGGTCCCCGCGCGAACTTT	CASSLGPRANF
.	TRBJ1-1	.	TRBV7-2	TGTGCCAGCAGCCGAGTGATCCTTGGAGGGAGCACTGAAGCTTTCTTT	CASSRVILGGSTEAFF
few	TRBJ2-1	TRBD2	TRBV5-1	TGCGCCAGCAGGCCCACTAGCGGGGCGTACAATGAGCAGTTCTTC	CASRPTSGAYNEQFF
.	TRBJ2-2	.	TRBV6-6	TGTGCCAGCAGTTACGGGGAGGTGAACACCGGGGAGCTGTTTTTT	CASSYGEVNTGELFF
.	TRBJ1-6	.	TRBV2	TGTGCCAGCAGTGAAGGGGGACTCTTTTCACCCCTCCACTTT	CASSEGGLFSPLHF
.	TRBJ1-2	.	TRBV15	TGTGCCACCAGCAGTCCAATCCCGGGTTCCTATGGCTACACCTTC	CATSSPIPGSYGYTF
.	TRBJ1-3	.	TRBV7-9	TGTGCCAGCAGCTTCGAGAGGTCCGGAAACACCATATATTTT	CASSFERSGNTIYF
.	TRBJ2-5	.	TRBV4-3	TGCGCCAGCAGCCAAGACCTTATTTCCGAGACCCAGTACTTC	CASSQDLISETQYF
.	TRBJ1-1	.	TRBV6-6	TGTGCCAGCAGTGGGCCCAGTGGGAACACTGAAGCTTTCTTT	CASSGPSGNTEAFF
.	TRBJ2-1	TRBD2	TRBV30	TGTGCCACGAGCGGGGGTTATGAGCAGTTCTTC	CATSGGYEQFF
.	TRBJ2-3	TRBD2	TRBV5-1	TGCGCCAGCAGCTTGCTAGCGGGGGACACAGATACGCAGTATTTT	CASSLLAGDTDTQYF
.	TRBJ2-1	TRBD2	TRBV9	TGTGCCAGCAGCGTAGCGGGAGGATCCGGAGTCCGCTCCTACAATGAGCAGTTCTTC	CASSVAGGSGVRSYNEQFF
.	TRBJ2-1	TRBD2	TRBV19	TGTGCCAGTAGTCTTTCAAGCGGGGGCCGCAATGAGCAGTTCTTC	CASSLSSGGRNEQFF
.	TRBJ1-4	.	TRBV15	TGTGCCACCAGTCTACCAACAACTAATGAAAAACTGTTTTTT	CATSLPTTNEKLFF
.	TRBJ1-4	TRBD1	TRBV19	TGTGCCAGTAGTATGACCGGGACAGGGAGTGAAAAACTGTTTTTT	CASSMTGTGSEKLFF
once	TRBJ2-7	TRBD2	TRBV10-3	TGTGCCATCAGTGAGCCTGGGCGACTAGCCTCTAACGAGCAGTACTTC	CAISEPGRLASNEQYF
.	TRBJ1-5	.	TRBV27	TGTGCCAGTGGGCCGCTGAATCAGCCCCAGCATTTT	CASGPLNQPQHF
.	TRBJ1-1	.	TRBV6-6	TGTGCCAGCAGTTACGGGGGGGCTGGCACTGAAGCTTTCTTT	CASSYGGAGTEAFF
.	TRBJ1-5	.	TRBV18	TGTGCCAGCTCACACCCGGGGCAGCCCCAGCATTTT	CASSHPGQPQHF
.	TRBJ1-5	.	TRBV5-5	TGTGCCAGCAGCTTGTATGCGTCAGGGAGGGATCAGCCCCAGCATTTT	CASSLYASGRDQPQHF
.	TRBJ2-3	.	TRBV6-6	TGTGCCAGCAGTCCCGGTGGGCCGGGCACAGATACGCAGTATTTT	CASSPGGPGTDTQYF
.	TRBJ1-4	.	TRBV19	TGTGCCAGTAGTACGTGGGGAGAAGAAAAACTGTTTTTT	CASSTWGEEKLFF